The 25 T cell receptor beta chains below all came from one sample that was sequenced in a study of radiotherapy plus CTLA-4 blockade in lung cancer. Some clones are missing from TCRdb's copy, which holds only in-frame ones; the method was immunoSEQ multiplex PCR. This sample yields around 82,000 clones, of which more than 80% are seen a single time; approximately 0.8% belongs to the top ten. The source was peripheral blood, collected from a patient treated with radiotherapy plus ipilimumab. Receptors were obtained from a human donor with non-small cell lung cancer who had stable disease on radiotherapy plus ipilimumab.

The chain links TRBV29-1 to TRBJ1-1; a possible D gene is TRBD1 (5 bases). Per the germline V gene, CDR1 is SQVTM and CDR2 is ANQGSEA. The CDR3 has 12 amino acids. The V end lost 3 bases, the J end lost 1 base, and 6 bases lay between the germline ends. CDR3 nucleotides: TGCAGCGTTGAGGGACGGAACACTGAAGCTTTCTTT. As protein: CSVEGRNTEAFF. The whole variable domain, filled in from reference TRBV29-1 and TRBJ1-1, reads SAVISQKPSRDICQRGTSLTIQCQVDSQVTMMFWYRQQPGQSLTLIATANQGSEATYESGFVIDKFPISRPNLTFSTLTVSNMSPEDSSIYLCSVEGRNTEAFFGQGTRLTVV.

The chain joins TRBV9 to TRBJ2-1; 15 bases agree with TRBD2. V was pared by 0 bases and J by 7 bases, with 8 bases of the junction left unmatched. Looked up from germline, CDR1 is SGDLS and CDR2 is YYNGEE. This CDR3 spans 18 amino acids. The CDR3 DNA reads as TGTGCCAGCAGCGTAGCTACCGGACTAGCGGGAGGGTTGAATGAGCAGTTCTTC. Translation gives CASSVATGLAGGLNEQFF.

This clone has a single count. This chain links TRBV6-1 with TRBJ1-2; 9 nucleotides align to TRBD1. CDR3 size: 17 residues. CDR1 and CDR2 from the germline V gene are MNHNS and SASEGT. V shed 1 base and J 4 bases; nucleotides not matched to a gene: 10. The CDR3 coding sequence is TGTGCCAGCAGTGAAGGTATGGGGACAGGGCGAATCTATGGCTACACCTTC. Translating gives CASSEGMGTGRIYGYTF.

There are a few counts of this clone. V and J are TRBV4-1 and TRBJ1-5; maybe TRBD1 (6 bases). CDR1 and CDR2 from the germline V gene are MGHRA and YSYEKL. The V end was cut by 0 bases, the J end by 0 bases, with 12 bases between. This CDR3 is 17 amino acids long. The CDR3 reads CASSQDWDTFSNQPQHF. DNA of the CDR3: TGCGCCAGCAGCCAAGATTGGGACACCTTTAGCAATCAGCCCCAGCATTTT.

The CDR3 region is CAWRTGQGDNSPLHF. The CDR3 nucleotides read TGTGCCTGGAGAACGGGACAGGGGGATAATTCACCCCTCCACTTT. The chain combines TRBV30 with TRBJ1-6; 11 nucleotides agree with TRBD1. The V segment lost 3 bases and the J segment 5 bases; nucleotides outside the gene matches: 3. This CDR3 comprises 15 residues. From germline, CDR1 is GTSNPN and CDR2 SVGIG (reference sequence).

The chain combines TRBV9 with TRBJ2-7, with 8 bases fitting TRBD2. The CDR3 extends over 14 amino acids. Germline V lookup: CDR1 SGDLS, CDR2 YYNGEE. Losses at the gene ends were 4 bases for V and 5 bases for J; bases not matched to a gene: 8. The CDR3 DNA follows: TGTGCCAGCAGCCTCGGGACTAGGGGGGACGAGCAGTACTTC. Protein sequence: CASSLGTRGDEQYF.

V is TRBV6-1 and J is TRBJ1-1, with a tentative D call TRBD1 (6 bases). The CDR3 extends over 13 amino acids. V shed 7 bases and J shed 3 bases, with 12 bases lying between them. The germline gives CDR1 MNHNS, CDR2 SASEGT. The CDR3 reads CASTGQLYTEAFF. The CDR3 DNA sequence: TGTGCCAGCACCGGACAGCTTTACACTGAAGCTTTCTTT.

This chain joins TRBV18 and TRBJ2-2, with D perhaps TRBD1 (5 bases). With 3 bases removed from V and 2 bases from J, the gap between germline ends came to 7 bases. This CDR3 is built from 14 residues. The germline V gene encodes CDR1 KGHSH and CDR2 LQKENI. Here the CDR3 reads CASSPQGNTGELFF. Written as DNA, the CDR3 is TGTGCCAGCTCACCGCAGGGAAACACCGGGGAGCTGTTTTTT.

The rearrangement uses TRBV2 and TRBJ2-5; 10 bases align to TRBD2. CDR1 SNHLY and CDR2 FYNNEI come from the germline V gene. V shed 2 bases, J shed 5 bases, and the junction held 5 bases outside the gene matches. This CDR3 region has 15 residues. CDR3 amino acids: CASSESGRALETQYF. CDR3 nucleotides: TGTGCCAGCAGTGAAAGCGGGAGGGCCCTGGAGACCCAGTACTTC. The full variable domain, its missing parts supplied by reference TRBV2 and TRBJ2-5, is EPEVTQTPSHQVTQMGQEVILRCVPISNHLYFYWYRQILGQKVEFLVSFYNNEISEKSEIFDDQFSVERPDGSNFTLKIRSTKLEDSAMYFCASSESGRALETQYFGPGTRLLVL.

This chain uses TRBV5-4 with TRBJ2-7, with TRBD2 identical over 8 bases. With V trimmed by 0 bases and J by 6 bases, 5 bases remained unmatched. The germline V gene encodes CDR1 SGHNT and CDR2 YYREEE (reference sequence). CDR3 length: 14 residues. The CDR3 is CASSLAPSGREQYF. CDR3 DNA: TGTGCCAGCAGCTTGGCCCCTAGCGGGCGCGAGCAGTACTTC.

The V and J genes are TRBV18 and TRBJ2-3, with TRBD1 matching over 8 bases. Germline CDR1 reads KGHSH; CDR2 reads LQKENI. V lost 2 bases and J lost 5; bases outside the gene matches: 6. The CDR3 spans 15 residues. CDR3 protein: CASSPGTGPRDTQYF. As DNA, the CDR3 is TGTGCCAGCTCACCAGGGACAGGACCCCGAGATACGCAGTATTTT.

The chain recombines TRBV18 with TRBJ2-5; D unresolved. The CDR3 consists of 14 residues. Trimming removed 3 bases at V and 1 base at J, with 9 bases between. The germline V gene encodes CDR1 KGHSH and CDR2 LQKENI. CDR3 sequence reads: CASSPRDIQETQYF. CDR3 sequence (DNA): TGTGCCAGCTCACCCCGAGACATCCAAGAGACCCAGTACTTC. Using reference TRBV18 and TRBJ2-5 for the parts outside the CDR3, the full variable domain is NAGVMQNPRHLVRRRGQEARLRCSPMKGHSHVYWYRQLPEEGLKFMVYLQKENIIDESGMPKERFSAEFPKEGPSILRIQQVVRGDSAAYFCASSPRDIQETQYFGPGTRLLVL.

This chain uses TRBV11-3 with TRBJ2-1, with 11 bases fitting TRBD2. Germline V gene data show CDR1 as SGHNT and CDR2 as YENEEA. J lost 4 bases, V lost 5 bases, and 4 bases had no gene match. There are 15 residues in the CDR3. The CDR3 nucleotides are TGTGCCAGCAGCCTTCTAGCGGGAGGTTACAATGAGCAGTTCTTC. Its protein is CASSLLAGGYNEQFF.

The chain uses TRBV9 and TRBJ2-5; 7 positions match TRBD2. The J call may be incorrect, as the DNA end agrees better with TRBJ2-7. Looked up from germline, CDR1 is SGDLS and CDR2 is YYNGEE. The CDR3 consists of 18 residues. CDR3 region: CASSVGEGGQGLKYEQYF. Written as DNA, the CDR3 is TGTGCCAGCAGCGTAGGCGAGGGAGGGCAGGGTCTAAAGTACGAGCAGTACTTC.

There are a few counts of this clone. The CDR3, as DNA: TGTGCCAGTAGTATACTGGCAGGGGGCAGGGATACGCAGTATTTT. Translating gives CASSILAGGRDTQYF. The V call is TRBV19, the J call TRBJ2-3, with TRBD1 matching over 8 bases. Looked up from germline, CDR1 is LNHDA and CDR2 is SQIVND (reference sequence). The CDR3 covers 15 residues. The junction had 7 bases not matched to a gene; V was cut back by 2 bases and J by 6 bases.

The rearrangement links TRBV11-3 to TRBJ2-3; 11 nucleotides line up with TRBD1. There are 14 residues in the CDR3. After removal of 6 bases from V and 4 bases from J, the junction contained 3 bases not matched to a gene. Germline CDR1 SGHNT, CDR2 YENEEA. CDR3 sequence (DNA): TGTGCCAGCAGGGGACAGGGGGAAGCAGATACGCAGTATTTT. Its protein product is CASRGQGEADTQYF.

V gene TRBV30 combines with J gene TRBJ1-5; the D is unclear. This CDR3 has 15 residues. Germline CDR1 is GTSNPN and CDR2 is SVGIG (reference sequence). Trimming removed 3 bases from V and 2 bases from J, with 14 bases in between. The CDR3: CAWRGSGYGNQPQHF. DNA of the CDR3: TGTGCCTGGAGGGGTTCCGGTTACGGCAATCAGCCCCAGCATTTT.

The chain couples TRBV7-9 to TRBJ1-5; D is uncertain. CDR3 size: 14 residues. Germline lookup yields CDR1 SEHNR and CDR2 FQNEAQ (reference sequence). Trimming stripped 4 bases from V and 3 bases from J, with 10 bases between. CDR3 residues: CASSSSGINQPQHF. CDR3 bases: TGTGCCAGCAGCTCGTCCGGAATCAATCAGCCCCAGCATTTT.

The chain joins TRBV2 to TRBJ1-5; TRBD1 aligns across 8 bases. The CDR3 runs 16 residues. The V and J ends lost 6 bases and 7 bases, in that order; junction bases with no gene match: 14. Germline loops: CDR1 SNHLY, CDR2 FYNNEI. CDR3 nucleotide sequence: TGTGCCAGCAGACCTCAATGGACAGGGAGAGAACAGCCCCAGCATTTT. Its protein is CASRPQWTGREQPQHF.

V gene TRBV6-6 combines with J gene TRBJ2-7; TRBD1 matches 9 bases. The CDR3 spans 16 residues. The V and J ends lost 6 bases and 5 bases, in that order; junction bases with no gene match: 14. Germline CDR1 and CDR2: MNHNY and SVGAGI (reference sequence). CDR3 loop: CASRRDRQGVGNEQYF. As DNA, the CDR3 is TGTGCCAGCAGACGCGACAGACAGGGGGTTGGCAACGAGCAGTACTTC.

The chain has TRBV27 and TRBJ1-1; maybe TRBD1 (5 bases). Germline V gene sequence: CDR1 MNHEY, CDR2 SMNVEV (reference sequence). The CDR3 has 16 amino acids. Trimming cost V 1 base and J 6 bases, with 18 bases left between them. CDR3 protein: CASSLYSRGVSPEAFF. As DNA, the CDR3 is TGTGCCAGCAGTTTATACAGCCGAGGGGTTAGCCCTGAAGCTTTCTTT.

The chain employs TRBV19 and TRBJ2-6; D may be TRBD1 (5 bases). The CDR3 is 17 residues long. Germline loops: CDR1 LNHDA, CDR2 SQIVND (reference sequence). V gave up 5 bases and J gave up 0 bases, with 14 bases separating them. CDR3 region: CASSPGRRASGANVLTF. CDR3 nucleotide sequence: TGTGCCAGTAGTCCAGGGCGGAGAGCCTCTGGGGCCAACGTCCTGACTTTC.

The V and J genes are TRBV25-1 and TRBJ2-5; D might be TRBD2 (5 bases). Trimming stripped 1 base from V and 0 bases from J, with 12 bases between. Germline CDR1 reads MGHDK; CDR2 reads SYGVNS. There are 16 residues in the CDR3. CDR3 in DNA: TGTGCCAGCAGTGAATGGAGCAGGAGGAACCAAGAGACCCAGTACTTC. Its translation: CASSEWSRRNQETQYF.

The CDR3: CASRSGHTNTGELFF. CDR3 sequence (DNA): TGTGCCAGCAGGTCGGGACATACGAACACCGGGGAGCTGTTTTTT. The V gene is TRBV25-1, the J gene TRBJ2-2, with D perhaps matching TRBD1 (6 bases). With 6 bases removed from V and 0 bases from J, the gap between germline ends came to 11 bases. This CDR3 region has 15 residues. CDR1 is MGHDK and CDR2 is SYGVNS in the germline V gene.

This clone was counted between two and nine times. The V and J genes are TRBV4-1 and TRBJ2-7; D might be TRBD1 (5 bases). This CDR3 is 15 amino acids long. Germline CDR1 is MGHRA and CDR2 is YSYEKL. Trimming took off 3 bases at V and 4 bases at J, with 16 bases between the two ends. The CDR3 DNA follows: TGCGCCAGCAGCCACAGACTTTCCCAGGGTTACGAGCAGTACTTC. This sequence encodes CASSHRLSQGYEQYF.